This T cell receptor beta chain was found in a study of CD8 T cells in Susac syndrome. Study details: At the time of blood draw, patients with Susac syndrome were therapy-naive, receiving corticosteroids, or receiving intravenous immunoglobulin alone.

Regarding this clonotype: No antigen is known for it.

Trimming took off 4 bases at V and 2 bases at J, with 21 bases between the two ends. This CDR3 is built from 17 residues. Germline CDR1 and CDR2: SGHRS and YFSETQ. Overall study results and limits: It was acknowledged in the study that the number of individuals who were included in its TCR sequencing and HLA analysis was relatively small. Clonal expansion was absent from the CD4+ T cell repertoires in Susac syndrome.

RNA was extracted with the RNeasy kit, and a quantity of about 0.45 to 1 ug was reverse transcribed using random hexamers. A multiplex approach, immunoSEQ multiplex PCR, amplified TCR beta CDR3 across 54 Vbeta and 13 Jbeta. MiXCR, applied by TCRdb to the immunoSEQ multiplex PCR reads, yields one record per CDR3 protein. This table holds 180,000 or so distinct CDR3 sequences, roughly 94% found once. This receptor was taken from a human donor with Susac syndrome. Sequenced: CD4+ T cells from PBMCs. The J gene is TRBJ1-1, the V gene TRBV5-1; the D gene is possibly TRBD1 (6 bases). The chain's CDR3 is CASSRGQTGFRNTEAFF. The CDR3 region has the DNA TGCGCCAGCAGCAGGGGACAAACTGGATTCCGAAACACTGAAGCTTTCTTT.